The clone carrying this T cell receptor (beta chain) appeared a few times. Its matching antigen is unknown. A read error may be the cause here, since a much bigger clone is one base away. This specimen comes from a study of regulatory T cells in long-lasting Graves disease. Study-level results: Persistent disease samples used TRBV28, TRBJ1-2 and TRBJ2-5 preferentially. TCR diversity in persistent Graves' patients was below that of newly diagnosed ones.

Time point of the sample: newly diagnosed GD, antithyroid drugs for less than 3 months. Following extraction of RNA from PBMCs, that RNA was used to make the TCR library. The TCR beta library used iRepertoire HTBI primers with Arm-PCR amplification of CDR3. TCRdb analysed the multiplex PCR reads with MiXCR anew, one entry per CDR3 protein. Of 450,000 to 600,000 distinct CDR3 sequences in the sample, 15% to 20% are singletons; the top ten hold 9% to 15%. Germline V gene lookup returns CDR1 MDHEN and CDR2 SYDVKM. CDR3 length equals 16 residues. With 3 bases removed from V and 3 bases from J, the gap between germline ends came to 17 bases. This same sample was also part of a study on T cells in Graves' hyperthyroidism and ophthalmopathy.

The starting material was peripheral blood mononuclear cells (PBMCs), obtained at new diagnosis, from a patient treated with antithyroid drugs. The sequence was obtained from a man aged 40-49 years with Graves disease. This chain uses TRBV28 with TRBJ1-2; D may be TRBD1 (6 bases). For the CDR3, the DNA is TGTGCCAGCAGTTTTAGCGGGGCAGGGGTGGACTATGGCTACACCTTC. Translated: CASSFSGAGVDYGYTF.